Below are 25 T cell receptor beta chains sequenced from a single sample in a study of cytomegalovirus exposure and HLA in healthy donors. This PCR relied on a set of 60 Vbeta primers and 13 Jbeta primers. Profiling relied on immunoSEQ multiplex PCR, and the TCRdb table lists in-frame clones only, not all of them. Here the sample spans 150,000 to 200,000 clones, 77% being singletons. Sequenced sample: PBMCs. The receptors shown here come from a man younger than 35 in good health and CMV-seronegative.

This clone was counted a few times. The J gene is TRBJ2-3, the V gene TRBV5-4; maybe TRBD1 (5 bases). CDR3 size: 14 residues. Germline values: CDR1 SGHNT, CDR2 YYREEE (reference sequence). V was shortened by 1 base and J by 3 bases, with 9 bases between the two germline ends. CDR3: CASSLTGRTDTQYF. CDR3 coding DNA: TGTGCCAGCAGCTTGACAGGTCGGACAGATACGCAGTATTTT.

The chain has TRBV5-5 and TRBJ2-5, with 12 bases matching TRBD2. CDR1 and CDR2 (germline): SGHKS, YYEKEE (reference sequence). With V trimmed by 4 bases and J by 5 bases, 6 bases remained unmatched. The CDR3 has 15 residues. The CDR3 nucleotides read TGTGCCAGCAGCCAGACTAGCGGGAGAAGGGAGACCCAGTACTTC. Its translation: CASSQTSGRRETQYF.

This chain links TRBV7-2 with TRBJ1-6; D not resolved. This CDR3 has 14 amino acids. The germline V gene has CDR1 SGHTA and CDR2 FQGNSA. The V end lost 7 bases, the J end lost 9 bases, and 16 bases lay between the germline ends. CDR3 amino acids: CASTWGGSRSPLHF. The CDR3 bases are TGTGCCAGCACCTGGGGAGGGAGTCGTTCACCCCTCCACTTT.

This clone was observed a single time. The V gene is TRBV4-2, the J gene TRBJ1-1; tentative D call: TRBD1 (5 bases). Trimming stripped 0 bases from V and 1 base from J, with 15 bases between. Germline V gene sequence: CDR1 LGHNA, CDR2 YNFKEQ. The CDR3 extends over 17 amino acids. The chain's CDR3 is CASSQDWGELGNTEAFF. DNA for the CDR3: TGTGCCAGCAGCCAAGATTGGGGGGAGTTAGGGAACACTGAAGCTTTCTTT.

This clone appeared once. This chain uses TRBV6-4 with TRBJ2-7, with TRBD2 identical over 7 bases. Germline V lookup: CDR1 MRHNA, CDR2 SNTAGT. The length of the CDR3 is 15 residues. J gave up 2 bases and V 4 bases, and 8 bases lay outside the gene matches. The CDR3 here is CASSVTAGAPYEQYF. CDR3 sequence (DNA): TGTGCCAGCAGTGTGACCGCGGGAGCTCCCTACGAGCAGTACTTC.

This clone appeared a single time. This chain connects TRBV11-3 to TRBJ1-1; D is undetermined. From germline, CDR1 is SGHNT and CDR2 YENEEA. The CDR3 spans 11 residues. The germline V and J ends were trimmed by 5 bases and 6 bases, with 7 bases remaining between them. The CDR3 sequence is CASSRQAEAFF. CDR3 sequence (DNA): TGTGCCAGCAGCAGGCAGGCTGAAGCTTTCTTT.

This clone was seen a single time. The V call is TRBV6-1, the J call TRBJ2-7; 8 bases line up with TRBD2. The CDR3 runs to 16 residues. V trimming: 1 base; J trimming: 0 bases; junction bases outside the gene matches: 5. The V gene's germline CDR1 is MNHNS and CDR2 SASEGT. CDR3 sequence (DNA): TGTGCCAGCAGTGAAGAGACTAGCGCTTCCTCCTACGAGCAGTACTTC. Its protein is CASSEETSASSYEQYF.

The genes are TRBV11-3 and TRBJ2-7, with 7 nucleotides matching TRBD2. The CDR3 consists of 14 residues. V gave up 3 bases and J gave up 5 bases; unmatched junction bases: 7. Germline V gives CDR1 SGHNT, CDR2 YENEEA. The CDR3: CASSFRAREDEQYF. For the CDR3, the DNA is TGTGCCAGCAGCTTTCGGGCCCGGGAGGACGAGCAGTACTTC.

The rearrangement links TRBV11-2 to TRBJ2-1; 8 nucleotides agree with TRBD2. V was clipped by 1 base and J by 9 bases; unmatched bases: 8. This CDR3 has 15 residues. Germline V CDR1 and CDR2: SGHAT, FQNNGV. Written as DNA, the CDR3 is TGTGCCAGCAGCTTAGTTCTTGGCCTAGCGGGTGAGCAGTTCTTC. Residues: CASSLVLGLAGEQFF.

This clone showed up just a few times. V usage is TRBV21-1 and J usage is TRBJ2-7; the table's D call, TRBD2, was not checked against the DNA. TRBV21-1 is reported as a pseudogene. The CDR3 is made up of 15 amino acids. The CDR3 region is CASSKVEVTAYEQYF. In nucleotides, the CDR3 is TGTGCCAGCAGCAAAGTTGAGGTTACCGCCTACGAGCAGTACTTC.

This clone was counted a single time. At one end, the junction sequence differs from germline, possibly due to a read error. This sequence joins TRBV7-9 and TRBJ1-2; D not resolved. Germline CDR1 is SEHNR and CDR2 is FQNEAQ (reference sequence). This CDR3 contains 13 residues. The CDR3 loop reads CSSSLRLAEGYTF. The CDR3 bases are TGTTCCAGCAGCTTACGACTAGCGGAGGGCTACACCTTC.

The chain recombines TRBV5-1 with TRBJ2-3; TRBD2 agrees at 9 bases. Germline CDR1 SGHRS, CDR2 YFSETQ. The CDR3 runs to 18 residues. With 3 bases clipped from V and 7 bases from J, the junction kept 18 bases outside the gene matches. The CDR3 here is CASSSTLAGGPGGNTQYF. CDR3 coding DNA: TGCGCCAGCAGCTCGACCCTGGCGGGGGGGCCCGGAGGTAATACGCAGTATTTT.

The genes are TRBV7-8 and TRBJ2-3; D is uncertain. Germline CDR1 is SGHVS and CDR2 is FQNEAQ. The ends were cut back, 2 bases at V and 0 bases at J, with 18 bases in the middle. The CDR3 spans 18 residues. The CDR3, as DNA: TGTGCCAGCAGCTTATTGGGTGGGCTGGCCTCTAGCACAGATACGCAGTATTTT. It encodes CASSLLGGLASSTDTQYF.

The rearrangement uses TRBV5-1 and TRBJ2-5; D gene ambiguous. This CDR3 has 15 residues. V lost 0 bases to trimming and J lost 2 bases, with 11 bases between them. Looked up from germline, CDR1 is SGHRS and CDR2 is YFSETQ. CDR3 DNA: TGCGCCAGCAGCTTGGCCGGTGGTTTGCAAGAGACCCAGTACTTC. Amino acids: CASSLAGGLQETQYF.

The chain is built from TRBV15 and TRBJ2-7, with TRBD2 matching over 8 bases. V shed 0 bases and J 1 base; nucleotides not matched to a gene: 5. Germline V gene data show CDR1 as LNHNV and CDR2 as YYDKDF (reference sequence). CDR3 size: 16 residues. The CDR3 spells CATSREAAGGSYEQYF. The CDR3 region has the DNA TGTGCCACCAGCAGAGAAGCGGCGGGAGGATCCTACGAGCAGTACTTC.

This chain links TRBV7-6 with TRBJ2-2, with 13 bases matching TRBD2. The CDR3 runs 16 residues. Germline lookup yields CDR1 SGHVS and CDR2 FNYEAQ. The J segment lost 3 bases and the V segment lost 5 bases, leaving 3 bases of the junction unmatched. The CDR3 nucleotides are TGTGCCAGCAGCCGGGGACTAGCGGGGCACACCGGGGAGCTGTTTTTT. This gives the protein CASSRGLAGHTGELFF.

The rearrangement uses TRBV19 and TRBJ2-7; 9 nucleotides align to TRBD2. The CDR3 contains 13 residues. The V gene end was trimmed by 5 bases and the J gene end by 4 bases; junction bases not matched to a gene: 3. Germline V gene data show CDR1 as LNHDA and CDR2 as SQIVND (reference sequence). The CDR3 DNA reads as TGTGCCAGTAGTGATAGCGGGAGTTACGAGCAGTACTTC. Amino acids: CASSDSGSYEQYF.

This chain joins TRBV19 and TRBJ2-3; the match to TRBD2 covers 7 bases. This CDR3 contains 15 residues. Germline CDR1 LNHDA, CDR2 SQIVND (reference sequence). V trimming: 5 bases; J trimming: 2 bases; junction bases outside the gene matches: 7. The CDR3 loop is CASSPKGLSTDTQYF. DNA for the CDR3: TGTGCCAGTAGTCCCAAGGGACTATCCACAGATACGCAGTATTTT.

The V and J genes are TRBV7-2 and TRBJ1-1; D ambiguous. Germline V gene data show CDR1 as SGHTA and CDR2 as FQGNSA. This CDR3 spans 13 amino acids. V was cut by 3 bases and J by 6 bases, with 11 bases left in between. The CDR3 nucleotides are TGTGCCAGCAGCTTTACCTGGAGGGCTGAAGCTTTCTTT. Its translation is CASSFTWRAEAFF.

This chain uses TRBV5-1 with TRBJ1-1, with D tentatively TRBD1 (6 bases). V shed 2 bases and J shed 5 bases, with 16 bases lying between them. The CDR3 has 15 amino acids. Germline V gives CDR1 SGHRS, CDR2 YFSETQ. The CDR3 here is CASSFLGGQGTEAFF. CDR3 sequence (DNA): TGCGCCAGCAGCTTCCTCGGGGGGCAAGGGACTGAAGCTTTCTTT.

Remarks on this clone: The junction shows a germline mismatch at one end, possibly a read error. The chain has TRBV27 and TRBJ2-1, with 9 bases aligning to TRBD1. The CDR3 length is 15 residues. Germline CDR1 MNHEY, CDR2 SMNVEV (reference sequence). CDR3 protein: CASSLSGTGLYEQFF. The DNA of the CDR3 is TGTGCCAGCAGCTTATCCGGGACAGGGTTGTATGAGCAGTTCTTC.

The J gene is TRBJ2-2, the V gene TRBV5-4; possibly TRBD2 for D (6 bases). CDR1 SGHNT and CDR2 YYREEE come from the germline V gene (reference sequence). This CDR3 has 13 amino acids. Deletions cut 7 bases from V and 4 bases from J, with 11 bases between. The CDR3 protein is CASSSAGTGELFF. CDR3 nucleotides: TGTGCCAGCTCTAGCGCGGGCACCGGGGAGCTGTTTTTT.

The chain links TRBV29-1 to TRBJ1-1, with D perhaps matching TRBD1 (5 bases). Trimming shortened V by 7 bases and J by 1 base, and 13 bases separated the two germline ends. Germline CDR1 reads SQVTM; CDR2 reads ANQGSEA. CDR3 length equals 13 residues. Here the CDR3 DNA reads TGCAGCGGTAGAAGGGGTCAGAACACTGAAGCTTTCTTT. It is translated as CSGRRGQNTEAFF.

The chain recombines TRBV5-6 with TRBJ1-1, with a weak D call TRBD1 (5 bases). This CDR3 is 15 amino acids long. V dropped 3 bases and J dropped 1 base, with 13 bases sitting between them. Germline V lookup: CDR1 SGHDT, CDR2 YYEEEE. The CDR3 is CASSSMGLTNTEAFF. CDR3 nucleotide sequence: TGTGCCAGCAGCTCCATGGGACTTACGAACACTGAAGCTTTCTTT.

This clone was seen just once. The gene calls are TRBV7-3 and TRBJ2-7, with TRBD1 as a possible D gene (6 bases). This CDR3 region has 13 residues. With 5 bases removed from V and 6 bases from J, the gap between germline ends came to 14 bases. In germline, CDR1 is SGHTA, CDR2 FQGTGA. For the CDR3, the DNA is TGTGCCAGCAGCGCCACAGGGCCCTCCGAGCAGTACTTC. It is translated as CASSATGPSEQYF.